This entry features one TCR beta chain sequence. Its target antigen remains unknown. Base qualities are not recorded, but no much larger clone differs from it by a single base. The library was made by the immunoSEQ multiplex PCR assay. In TCRdb, the immuneACCESS table is reduced to in-frame sequences with V and J assigned. These tables do not hold every clone; where another copy was compared, an unresolved V gene accounts for under half, and the others remain unexplained. For this sample the table gives 85,000 to 100,000 clones, of which 85% to 95% were detected only once. 8% to 9.5% of the sample lies in the top ten. This sample is drawn from a study of control samples from healthy donors and cancer patients (TCRdb year 2020). The CDR3 sequence holds 15 residues, the cysteine and phenylalanine included. CDR3 DNA is the only sequence kept; it has 45 bases, read in frame from the first base. V is reduced by 0 bases and J by 5 bases, leaving a spacing of 12 bases between them. The germline V gene (reference sequence) provides CDR1 SGHNT and CDR2 YYREEE.

This chain joins TRBV5-4 to TRBJ2-1, and TRBD2 may be the D gene, going by 5 matching bases. This TCR was recovered from a young man in good health. The material sequenced was blood. The CDR3 here reads CASSLAGSPDNEQFF. In nucleotide form, the sequence is TGTGCCAGCAGCTTGGCGGGGAGTCCCGACAATGAGCAGTTCTTC.